Below, 29 T cell receptor beta chains from the same sample are listed, as sequenced in a study of shared clonotypes between healthy human individuals. CD45RO-negative CD8 cells positively selected for CCR7 made up the naive population, which excluded terminally differentiated effector memory CD45RA+ cells. Libraries were prepared by immunoSEQ multiplex PCR; TCRdb keeps only in-frame clonotypes and omits some of them. The table has 500,000 to 700,000 clones, 95% seen once. Input material: naive CD8+ T cells sorted from blood. Receptors originate from a woman aged 25-40 years in good health.

This chain connects TRBV29-1 to TRBJ2-1, with D possibly TRBD1 on 6 matching bases. Germline V gene lookup returns CDR1 SQVTM and CDR2 ANQGSEA. Deletions cut 7 bases from V and 0 bases from J, with 13 bases between. The CDR3 extends over 14 amino acids. The chain's CDR3 is CSAKGTYSYNEQFF. CDR3 coding DNA: TGCAGCGCCAAAGGGACATACTCCTACAATGAGCAGTTCTTC.

Concerning this clone: This sample includes further DNA sequences coding for the same CDR3. The rearrangement joins TRBV7-9 to TRBJ2-1, with 10 nucleotides matching TRBD2. This CDR3 region has 15 residues. V was clipped by 3 bases and J by 4 bases; unmatched bases: 3. Germline V gives CDR1 SEHNR, CDR2 FQNEAQ (reference sequence). As DNA, the CDR3 is TGTGCCAGCAGCTTCCTAGCGGGAGTTTACAATGAGCAGTTCTTC. This sequence encodes CASSFLAGVYNEQFF.

This sequence joins TRBV5-4 and TRBJ2-3; D is uncertain. V was trimmed by 4 bases and J by 2 bases, leaving 5 bases between them. The CDR3 is 12 residues long. Looked up from germline, CDR1 is SGHNT and CDR2 is YYREEE (reference sequence). The CDR3 here is CASSTFTDTQYF. Written as DNA, the CDR3 is TGTGCCAGCAGCACTTTCACAGATACGCAGTATTTT.

The chain joins TRBV27 to TRBJ2-7; 9 bases agree with TRBD1. The V gene end was trimmed by 6 bases and the J gene end by 5 bases; junction bases not matched to a gene: 11. CDR3 length equals 15 residues. The germline V gene has CDR1 MNHEY and CDR2 SMNVEV (reference sequence). The CDR3 bases are TGTGCCAGCAGGGGGGACAGGGATGGCTTGGACGAGCAGTACTTC. It codes for CASRGDRDGLDEQYF.

Details on this clone: The same CDR3 arises from other DNA sequences in this sample as well. The V call is TRBV15, the J call TRBJ2-7, with TRBD1 matching 7 bases. Germline V CDR1 and CDR2: LNHNV, YYDKDF (reference sequence). The CDR3 spans 15 residues. V lost 0 bases, J lost 0 bases, and 2 bases stayed unmatched. The CDR3 region has the DNA TGTGCCACCAGCAGAGACCGGGACAGCTCCTACGAGCAGTACTTC. Its translation is CATSRDRDSSYEQYF.

The V gene is TRBV11-2, the J gene TRBJ2-3; D gene ambiguous. This CDR3 comprises 12 residues. Germline-derived CDR1 and CDR2 are SGHAT and FQNNGV. V was trimmed by 5 bases and J by 6 bases, leaving 9 bases between them. In DNA form, the CDR3 reads TGTGCCAGCAGCCCGTCCCTGGATACGCAGTATTTT. This sequence encodes CASSPSLDTQYF.

V gene TRBV29-1 combines with J gene TRBJ2-2; TRBD1 aligns across 10 bases. The germline CDR1 and CDR2 sequences are SQVTM and ANQGSEA. V was pared by 6 bases and J by 7 bases, with 8 bases of the junction left unmatched. The CDR3 sequence is 14 residues long. CDR3 sequence: CSVEGDRGNGELFF. The CDR3 coding sequence is TGCAGCGTAGAGGGGGACAGGGGAAACGGGGAGCTGTTTTTT.

The V call is TRBV18, the J call TRBJ2-1; 7 nucleotides match TRBD1. Germline loops: CDR1 KGHSH, CDR2 LQKENI. Unmatched junction bases numbered 5, after V lost 3 bases and J lost 0 bases. The CDR3 is 16 amino acids. CDR3 sequence: CASSPQGESSYNEQFF. In DNA form, the CDR3 reads TGTGCCAGCTCACCGCAGGGGGAGAGCTCCTACAATGAGCAGTTCTTC.

For the CDR3, the DNA is TGTGCCAGCAGCTTAAATGCCCACATGGCAGATACGCAGTATTTT. Translating it yields CASSLNAHMADTQYF. The V and J genes are TRBV13 and TRBJ2-3; no definite D call. V shed 2 bases and J shed 4 bases, with 13 bases lying between them. CDR1 and CDR2 (germline): PRHDT, FYEKMQ (reference sequence). The CDR3 totals 15 residues.

The chain carries TRBV4-1 and TRBJ1-5, with TRBD1 matching 9 bases. Unmatched junction bases numbered 8, after V lost 4 bases and J lost 7 bases. CDR1 is MGHRA and CDR2 is YSYEKL in the germline V gene. CDR3 size: 15 residues. DNA of the CDR3: TGCGCCAGCAGCCTACTCCCGGACAGGGGACAGCCCCAGCATTTT. Translated: CASSLLPDRGQPQHF.

CDR3 protein: CASSQTGTSYEQYF. The CDR3 DNA sequence: TGTGCCAGCAGTCAGACCGGGACTAGCTACGAGCAGTACTTC. The J gene is TRBJ2-7, the V gene TRBV13; 8 nucleotides match TRBD2. Per the germline V gene, CDR1 is PRHDT and CDR2 is FYEKMQ (reference sequence). This CDR3 contains 14 residues. Trimming removed 6 bases from V and 3 bases from J; junction bases left unmatched: 7.

V usage is TRBV25-1 and J usage is TRBJ1-2, with D maybe TRBD1 (5 bases). The V end lost 1 base, the J end lost 6 bases, and 6 bases lay between the germline ends. The CDR3 consists of 12 residues. Germline V gene sequence: CDR1 MGHDK, CDR2 SYGVNS. The CDR3 reads CASSEFRDGYTF. In nucleotides, the CDR3 is TGTGCCAGCAGTGAATTCAGGGATGGCTACACCTTC.

The chain has TRBV9 and TRBJ2-2; TRBD1 is a possible D gene (5 bases). From germline, CDR1 is SGDLS and CDR2 YYNGEE. V was clipped by 5 bases and J by 7 bases, with 15 bases between them. The CDR3 sequence is 14 residues long. CDR3 residues: CASSGASSHGELFF. CDR3 sequence (DNA): TGTGCCAGCAGTGGGGCGAGTTCCCACGGGGAGCTGTTTTTT.

The chain employs TRBV13 and TRBJ2-7; D unclear. Trimming took off 4 bases at V and 5 bases at J, with 12 bases between the two ends. This CDR3 spans 13 amino acids. Germline assignment: CDR1 PRHDT and CDR2 FYEKMQ (reference sequence). CDR3 DNA sequence: TGTGCCAGCAGCTCGACACCGACCCACGAGCAGTACTTC. It translates to CASSSTPTHEQYF.

This chain uses TRBV27 with TRBJ2-1; possibly TRBD2 for D (6 bases). V dropped 2 bases and J dropped 0 bases, with 8 bases sitting between them. The CDR3 totals 15 residues. Germline CDR1 MNHEY, CDR2 SMNVEV (reference sequence). DNA of the CDR3: TGTGCCAGCAGTTTACTAGCGAGCTCCTACAATGAGCAGTTCTTC. Translation gives CASSLLASSYNEQFF.

The gene calls are TRBV28 and TRBJ2-7; D not certain. Trimming removed 2 bases from V and 7 bases from J, with 9 bases in between. Germline V gene sequence: CDR1 MDHEN, CDR2 SYDVKM. This CDR3 has 12 amino acids. The CDR3 loop is CASSLQYREQYF. DNA of the CDR3: TGTGCCAGCAGTTTACAATACAGAGAGCAGTACTTC.

V and J are TRBV5-4 and TRBJ2-3; TRBD2 matches 7 bases. In germline, CDR1 is SGHNT, CDR2 YYREEE (reference sequence). This CDR3 is 17 amino acids long. Trimming cost V 5 bases and J 1 base; bases outside gene matches: 13. Written as DNA, the CDR3 is TGTGCCAGCAGTTGGGAGGGTAAGGGTGGTGGCACAGATACGCAGTATTTT. Its translation: CASSWEGKGGGTDTQYF. Full variable domain (remainder filled in from reference TRBV5-4 and TRBJ2-3): ETGVTQSPTHLIKTRGQQVTLRCSSQSGHNTVSWYQQALGQGPQFIFQYYREEENGRGNFPPRFSGLQFPNYSSELNVNALELDDSALYLCASSWEGKGGGTDTQYFGPGTRLTVL.

The gene calls are TRBV28 and TRBJ2-7; 7 bases fit TRBD2. Germline loops: CDR1 MDHEN, CDR2 SYDVKM. V trimming: 6 bases; J trimming: 0 bases; junction bases outside the gene matches: 17. This CDR3 is built from 18 residues. CDR3 bases: TGTGCCAGCAGCACAGCGGGGCGGCTTAAACCGGGCTCCTACGAGCAGTACTTC. Translated, it gives CASSTAGRLKPGSYEQYF.

This chain's CDR3 is CASSLSGPPSRNEQYF. In nucleotides, the CDR3 is TGTGCCAGCAGCTTATCGGGACCGCCTTCGCGGAACGAGCAGTACTTC. The chain uses TRBV12-1 and TRBJ2-7. TRBV12-1 is a recognized pseudogene. The CDR3 is made up of 16 amino acids.

This clone was picked up one time. The J gene is TRBJ2-4, the V gene TRBV2; perhaps TRBD1 as D (7 bases). The CDR3 is 16 amino acids. Per the germline V gene, CDR1 is SNHLY and CDR2 is FYNNEI. Trimming cost V 6 bases and J 0 bases, with 15 bases left between them. CDR3 coding DNA: TGTGCCAGCAGCGGGGGACAGCTCGCAGCCAAAAACATTCAGTACTTC. Its protein product is CASSGGQLAAKNIQYF. The whole variable domain, filled in from reference TRBV2 and TRBJ2-4, reads EPEVTQTPSHQVTQMGQEVILRCVPISNHLYFYWYRQILGQKVEFLVSFYNNEISEKSEIFDDQFSVERPDGSNFTLKIRSTKLEDSAMYFCASSGGQLAAKNIQYFGAGTRLSVL.

V is TRBV27 and J is TRBJ1-5; 7 nucleotides agree with TRBD1. CDR3 size: 15 residues. Germline-derived CDR1 and CDR2 are MNHEY and SMNVEV (reference sequence). The V segment lost 2 bases and the J segment 4 bases; nucleotides outside the gene matches: 5. CDR3: CASSLETGWNQPQHF. CDR3 bases: TGTGCCAGCAGTTTAGAGACAGGGTGGAATCAGCCCCAGCATTTT.

This clone appeared a few times. The J gene is TRBJ2-1, the V gene TRBV7-9; D is uncertain. This CDR3 comprises 11 residues. Germline V gene sequence: CDR1 SEHNR, CDR2 FQNEAQ (reference sequence). Trimming cost V 5 bases and J 10 bases, with 9 bases left between them. In nucleotides, the CDR3 is TGTGCCAGCAGCCCTATCCTAGAGCAGTTCTTC. As protein: CASSPILEQFF.

This chain links TRBV7-9 with TRBJ1-1; a weak D match, TRBD1 (5 bases). V lost 2 bases to trimming and J lost 5 bases, with 12 bases between them. The CDR3 is 14 residues long. Germline V gives CDR1 SEHNR, CDR2 FQNEAQ (reference sequence). The CDR3 region has the DNA TGTGCCAGCAGCTTACCGGTAGGGGATACTGAAGCTTTCTTT. This encodes CASSLPVGDTEAFF. The whole variable domain, remainder taken from reference TRBV7-9 and TRBJ1-1, is DTGVSQNPRHKITKRGQNVTFRCDPISEHNRLYWYRQTLGQGPEFLTYFQNEAQLEKSRLLSDRFSAERPKGSFSTLEIQRTEQGDSAMYLCASSLPVGDTEAFFGQGTRLTVV.

V and J are TRBV29-1 and TRBJ1-4; D uncertain. The CDR3 contains 14 residues. V lost 4 bases and J 6 bases, leaving 15 bases between the germline ends. Germline CDR1 is SQVTM and CDR2 is ANQGSEA. In DNA form, the CDR3 reads TGCAGCGTTGGGTTCAAGGAAAAGGATGAAAAACTGTTTTTT. It yields the protein CSVGFKEKDEKLFF. Using reference TRBV29-1 and TRBJ1-4 for the parts outside the CDR3, the full variable domain is SAVISQKPSRDICQRGTSLTIQCQVDSQVTMMFWYRQQPGQSLTLIATANQGSEATYESGFVIDKFPISRPNLTFSTLTVSNMSPEDSSIYLCSVGFKEKDEKLFFGSGTQLSVL.

The chain is built from TRBV27 and TRBJ2-7; no reliable D call. Trimming pared 2 bases from V and 9 bases from J, leaving 14 bases between. Germline V gene sequence: CDR1 MNHEY, CDR2 SMNVEV (reference sequence). The CDR3 is made up of 13 amino acids. The CDR3 bases are TGTGCCAGCAGTTTACATCCCAGATTGGGGCAGTACTTC. Translation: CASSLHPRLGQYF.

In DNA, the CDR3 is TGCAGTGCCAAGTGGGGTGGTCCGGCTTTCTTT. As protein: CSAKWGGPAFF. The chain has TRBV20-1 and TRBJ1-1; D not certain. CDR1 and CDR2 from the germline V gene are DFQATT and SNEGSKA (reference sequence). This CDR3 region has 11 residues. The V end was cut by 6 bases, the J end by 11 bases, with 16 bases between.

This chain connects TRBV5-1 to TRBJ1-1; no clear D gene. Deletions cut 4 bases from V and 3 bases from J, with 13 bases between. The CDR3 has 14 residues. Germline lookup yields CDR1 SGHRS and CDR2 YFSETQ. In DNA form, the CDR3 reads TGCGCCAGCAGCCTTACAGATAGGGACACTGAAGCTTTCTTT. This gives the protein CASSLTDRDTEAFF.

The V call is TRBV28, the J call TRBJ1-5; D remains ambiguous. Trimming pared 4 bases from V and 8 bases from J, leaving 9 bases between. Germline V lookup: CDR1 MDHEN, CDR2 SYDVKM. The CDR3 has 12 residues. CDR3 in amino acids: CASSSGQKPQHF. As DNA, the CDR3 is TGTGCCAGCAGTTCCGGGCAAAAGCCCCAGCATTTT.

A word on this clone: Different DNA sequences within this sample yield the same CDR3. The chain is built from TRBV11-3 and TRBJ2-2, with D unresolved. CDR1 SGHNT and CDR2 YENEEA come from the germline V gene. The V end was cut by 1 base, the J end by 5 bases, with 5 bases between. The CDR3 has 13 residues. CDR3 in amino acids: CASSLGLTGELFF. The CDR3 DNA follows: TGTGCCAGCAGCTTAGGCCTGACCGGGGAGCTGTTTTTT.